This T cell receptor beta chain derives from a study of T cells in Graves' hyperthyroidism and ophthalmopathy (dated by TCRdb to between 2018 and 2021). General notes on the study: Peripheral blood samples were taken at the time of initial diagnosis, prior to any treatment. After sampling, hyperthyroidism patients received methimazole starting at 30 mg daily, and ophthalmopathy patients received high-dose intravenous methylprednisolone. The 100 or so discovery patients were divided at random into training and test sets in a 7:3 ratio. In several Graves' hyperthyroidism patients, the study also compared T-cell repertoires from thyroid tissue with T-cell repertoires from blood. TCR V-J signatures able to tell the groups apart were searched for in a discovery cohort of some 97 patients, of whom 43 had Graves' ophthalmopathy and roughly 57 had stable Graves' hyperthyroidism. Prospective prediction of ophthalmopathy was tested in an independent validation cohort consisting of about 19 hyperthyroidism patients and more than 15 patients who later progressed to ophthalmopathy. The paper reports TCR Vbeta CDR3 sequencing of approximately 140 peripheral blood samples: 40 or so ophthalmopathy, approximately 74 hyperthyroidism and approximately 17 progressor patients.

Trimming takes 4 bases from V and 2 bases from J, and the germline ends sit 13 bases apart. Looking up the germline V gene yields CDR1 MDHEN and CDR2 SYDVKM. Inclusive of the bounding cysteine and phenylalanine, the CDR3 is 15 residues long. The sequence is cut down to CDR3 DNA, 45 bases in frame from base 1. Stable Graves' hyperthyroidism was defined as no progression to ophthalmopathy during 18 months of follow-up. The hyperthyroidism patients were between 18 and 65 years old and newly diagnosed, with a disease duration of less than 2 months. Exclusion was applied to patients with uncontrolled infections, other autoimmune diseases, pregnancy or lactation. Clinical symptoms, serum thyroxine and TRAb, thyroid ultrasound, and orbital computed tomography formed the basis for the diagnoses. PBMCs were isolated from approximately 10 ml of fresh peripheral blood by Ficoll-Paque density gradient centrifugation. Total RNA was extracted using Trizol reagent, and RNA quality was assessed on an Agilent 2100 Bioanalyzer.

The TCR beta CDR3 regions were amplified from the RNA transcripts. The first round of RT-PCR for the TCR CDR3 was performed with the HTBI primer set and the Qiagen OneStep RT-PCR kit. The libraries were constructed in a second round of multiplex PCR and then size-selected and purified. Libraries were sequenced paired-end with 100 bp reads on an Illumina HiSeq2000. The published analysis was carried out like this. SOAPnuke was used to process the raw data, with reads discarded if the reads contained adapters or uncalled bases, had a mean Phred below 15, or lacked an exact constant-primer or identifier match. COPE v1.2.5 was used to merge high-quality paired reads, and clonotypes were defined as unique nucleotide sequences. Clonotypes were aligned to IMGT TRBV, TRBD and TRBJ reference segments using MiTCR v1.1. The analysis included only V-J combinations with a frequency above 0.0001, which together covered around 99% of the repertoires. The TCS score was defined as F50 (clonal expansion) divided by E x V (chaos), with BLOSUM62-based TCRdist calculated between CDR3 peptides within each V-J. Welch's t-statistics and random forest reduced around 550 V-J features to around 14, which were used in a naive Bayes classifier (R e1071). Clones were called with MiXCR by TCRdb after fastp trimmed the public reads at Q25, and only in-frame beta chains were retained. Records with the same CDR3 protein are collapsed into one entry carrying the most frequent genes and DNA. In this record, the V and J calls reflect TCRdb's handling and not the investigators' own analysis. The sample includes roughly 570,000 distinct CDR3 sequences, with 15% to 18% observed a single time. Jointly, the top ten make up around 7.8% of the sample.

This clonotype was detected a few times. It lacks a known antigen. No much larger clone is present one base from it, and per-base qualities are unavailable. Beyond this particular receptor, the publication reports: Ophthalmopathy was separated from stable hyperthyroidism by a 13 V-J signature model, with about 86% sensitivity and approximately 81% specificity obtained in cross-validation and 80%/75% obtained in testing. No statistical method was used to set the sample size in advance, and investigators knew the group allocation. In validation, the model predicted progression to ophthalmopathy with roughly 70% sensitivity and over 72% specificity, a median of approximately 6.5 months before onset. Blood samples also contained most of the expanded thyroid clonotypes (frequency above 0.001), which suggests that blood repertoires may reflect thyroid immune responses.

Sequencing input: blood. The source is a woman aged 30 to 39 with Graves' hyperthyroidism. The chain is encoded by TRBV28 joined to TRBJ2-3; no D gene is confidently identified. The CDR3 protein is CASSSPWGPTDTQYF. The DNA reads TGTGCCAGCAGTTCCCCCTGGGGTCCCACAGATACGCAGTATTTT.